Listed below are T cell receptor beta chains from one sample, sequenced in a study of blood T cell repertoires in COVID-19. Profiling relied on immunoSEQ multiplex PCR, and the TCRdb table lists in-frame clones only, not all of them. The sample carries about 150,000 clones, approximately 86% recorded once. The sample consisted of PBMCs or T cells enriched from blood (not recorded which). Receptors originate from a woman between 40 and 55 years old who had been exposed to COVID-19. CDR3s include the opening cysteine and the closing phenylalanine or tryptophan. A D gene is named only where the DNA matches it firmly. The size of a clone is reported for some rows only, either as once, few or many, or as a class for expanded clones.

CASSLEGTGYGYTF	TGTGCCAGCAGCTTAGAAGGGACAGGGTATGGCTACACCTTC	TRBJ1-2	TRBD1	TRBV7-8	.
CASSSWDSSSEGYTF	TGTGCCAGCAGCTCTTGGGACAGCTCCTCCGAAGGCTACACCTTC	TRBJ1-2	TRBD1	TRBV7-2	.
CSASLAQRLETQYF	TGCAGTGCTAGTCTCGCCCAGCGCTTGGAGACCCAGTACTTC	TRBJ2-5	.	TRBV20-1	few
CASSFGGVGLYGYTF	TGTGCCAGCAGTTTTGGCGGAGTAGGACTCTATGGCTACACCTTC	TRBJ1-2	.	TRBV6-2/TRBV6-3	.
CASSQNSYGYTF	TGTGCCAGCAGCCAAAACAGCTATGGCTACACCTTC	TRBJ1-2	.	TRBV14	.
CASMTGLRGYTF	TGTGCCAGCATGACAGGGCTTCGCGGCTACACCTTC	TRBJ1-2	TRBD1	TRBV6-5	.
CASSQDSGQYGYTF	TGCGCCAGCAGCCAAGATTCAGGACAGTATGGCTACACCTTC	TRBJ1-2	.	TRBV4-1	.
CASSPPVPYNEQFF	TGTGCCAGCAGCCCGCCGGTCCCCTACAATGAGCAGTTCTTC	TRBJ2-1	.	TRBV14	.
CASSPTGVNTEAFF	TGTGCCAGCAGCCCGACGGGGGTGAACACTGAAGCTTTCTTT	TRBJ1-1	.	TRBV7-9	.
CASSLAAYRDRDLGYTF	TGTGCCAGCAGTTTAGCCGCCTACCGGGACAGGGATTTGGGCTACACCTTC	TRBJ1-2	TRBD1	TRBV27	.
CASSYREQDGYTF	TGTGCCAGCAGCTACAGGGAGCAGGATGGCTACACCTTC	TRBJ1-2	.	TRBV28	.
CASSFGGVSYNEQFF	TGTGCCAGCAGTTTTGGCGGGGTGTCCTACAATGAGCAGTTCTTC	TRBJ2-1	.	TRBV28	.
CASSIAQGESPLHF	TGTGCCAGTAGTATAGCACAGGGTGAATCACCCCTCCACTTT	TRBJ1-6	.	TRBV19	.
CASRDGGMNTEAFF	TGTGCCAGCAGGGATGGAGGCATGAACACTGAAGCTTTCTTT	TRBJ1-1	.	TRBV6-5	once
CASRFTGTEAFF	TGTGCCAGCAGATTTACAGGGACTGAAGCTTTCTTT	TRBJ1-1	.	TRBV12-3/TRBV12-4	.
CASSKMRRNLASTDTQYF	TGTGCCAGCAGCAAAATGAGGCGGAACTTGGCTAGCACAGATACGCAGTATTTT	TRBJ2-3	.	TRBV21-1	.
CASSKAAGLAGGETQYF	TGTGCCAGCAGCAAAGCCGCGGGTCTAGCGGGAGGAGAGACCCAGTACTTC	TRBJ2-5	.	TRBV21-1	.
CASSLNPPGQAVYGYTF	TGTGCCAGCAGCTTAAACCCCCCGGGACAGGCGGTCTATGGCTACACCTTC	TRBJ1-2	TRBD1	TRBV7-9	once
CASSLQNTEAFF	TGCGCCAGCAGCTTACAGAACACTGAAGCTTTCTTT	TRBJ1-1	.	TRBV5-1	.
CASSLQQGITDTQYF	TGTGCCAGCAGCCTCCAGCAGGGTATCACAGATACGCAGTATTTT	TRBJ2-3	.	TRBV7-9	.
CASSLGEPGANVLTF	TGTGCCAGCAGCTTGGGAGAACCTGGGGCCAACGTCCTGACTTTC	TRBJ2-6	.	TRBV7-9	.
CASTTRGSVLFF	TGTGCCAGCACCACAAGGGGAAGTGTGCTGTTTTTT	TRBJ2-2	.	TRBV6-5	few
CASSLDPQLGTEAFF	TGCGCCAGCAGCTTGGATCCACAGTTGGGCACTGAAGCTTTCTTT	TRBJ1-1	.	TRBV5-1	.
CASGPSQGTLHF	TGTGCCAGCGGGCCCTCGCAGGGGACCCTCCACTTT	TRBJ1-6	.	TRBV2	.
CASSPQGNLNTEAFF	TGTGCCAGCAGCCCTCAGGGGAACCTGAACACTGAAGCTTTCTTT	TRBJ1-1	.	TRBV5-4	.
CASSIQGANTGELFF	TGTGCCAGTAGTATTCAGGGGGCGAACACCGGGGAGCTGTTTTTT	TRBJ2-2	TRBD1	TRBV19	.
CASKSQGLALVEQYF	TGTGCCAGCAAATCTCAAGGACTAGCTCTCGTAGAGCAGTACTTC	TRBJ2-7	TRBD2	TRBV27	.
CASSERLAGGTYEQYF	TGTGCCAGCAGTGAGAGACTAGCGGGAGGAACCTACGAGCAGTACTTC	TRBJ2-7	TRBD2	TRBV2	.
CASGGDLLLTYNEQFF	TGTGCCAGCGGGGGCGACCTCCTCCTCACCTACAATGAGCAGTTCTTC	TRBJ2-1	.	TRBV11-2	.
CASSPIRLNEKLFF	TGTGCCAGCAGTCCTATCAGACTTAATGAAAAACTGTTTTTT	TRBJ1-4	.	TRBV27	.
CASSQLAGVGGQYF	TGTGCCAGCAGCCAACTAGCGGGGGTCGGGGGGCAGTACTTC	TRBJ2-7	TRBD2	TRBV5-4	.
CASSLRGNTEAFF	TGTGCCAGCAGCTTGCGGGGGAACACTGAAGCTTTCTTT	TRBJ1-1	.	TRBV5-5	.
CASSIAEEQTYEQYF	TGTGCCAGTAGTATAGCGGAGGAACAGACCTACGAGCAGTACTTC	TRBJ2-7	.	TRBV19	.
CASSLFTSGGESQFF	TGTGCCAGCAGCTTATTTACTAGCGGGGGGGAATCCCAGTTCTTC	TRBJ2-1	TRBD2	TRBV11-1	once
CASSMGNRGPTYNEQFF	TGTGCCAGTAGTATGGGCAACAGGGGCCCTACTTACAATGAGCAGTTCTTC	TRBJ2-1	TRBD1	TRBV19	.
CSASPSDRGQMNTEAFF	TGCAGTGCTAGTCCTTCGGACAGGGGACAGATGAACACTGAAGCTTTCTTT	TRBJ1-1	TRBD1	TRBV20-1	once
CASSFSDRPTDTQYF	TGTGCCAGCAGCTTTTCGGACAGGCCCACAGATACGCAGTATTTT	TRBJ2-3	TRBD1	TRBV7-3	.
CASSLQGGYTGELFF	TGTGCCAGCAGCTTACAGGGCGGTTACACCGGGGAGCTGTTTTTT	TRBJ2-2	.	TRBV28	.
CASRWDSLRSPLHF	TGTGCCAGCAGGTGGGACAGCCTTCGTTCACCCCTCCACTTT	TRBJ1-6	TRBD1	TRBV27	.
CASSFYRRAENIQYF	TGTGCCAGCAGTTTCTACCGCAGGGCTGAGAACATTCAGTACTTC	TRBJ2-4	.	TRBV28	.
CATSRVGWEIYTF	TGTGCCACCAGCAGAGTGGGTTGGGAGATATACACCTTC	TRBJ1-2	.	TRBV15	.
CASSLGDRVGKDTQYF	TGTGCCAGCAGCTTAGGAGACAGGGTTGGTAAAGATACGCAGTATTTT	TRBJ2-3	TRBD1	TRBV11-2	.
CASSALQGGTDTQYF	TGTGCCAGCAGCGCCCTACAGGGAGGCACAGATACGCAGTATTTT	TRBJ2-3	.	TRBV9	.
CATSPGQGYNEQFF	TGTGCTACTTCCCCGGGACAGGGGTACAATGAGCAGTTCTTC	TRBJ2-1	TRBD1	TRBV12-5	.
CASSPPGGVRAQRDNSPLHF	TGCGCCAGCAGCCCGCCAGGCGGGGTCCGGGCACAGCGAGATAATTCACCCCTCCACTTT	TRBJ1-6	.	TRBV4-1	.
CASSFGAIYEQYF	TGTGCCAGCAGCTTCGGTGCAATCTACGAGCAGTACTTC	TRBJ2-7	.	TRBV11-2	.
CASSDYTEAFF	TGTGCCAGCAGCGACTACACTGAAGCTTTCTTT	TRBJ1-1	.	TRBV6-5	.
CASRDRGGAYEQYF	TGTGCCAGCAGGGACAGGGGCGGCGCCTACGAGCAGTACTTC	TRBJ2-7	TRBD1	TRBV28	few
CASSQGQGAPGNTIYF	TGCGCCAGCAGCCAAGGACAGGGGGCGCCCGGAAACACCATATATTTT	TRBJ1-3	TRBD1	TRBV4-1	.
CALGVGRNYTEAFF	TGTGCTCTGGGAGTGGGCAGGAACTACACTGAAGCTTTCTTT	TRBJ1-1	.	TRBV24-1	.
CASSLDQIQQGGGPNTEAFF	TGTGCCAGCAGCTTAGATCAGATTCAACAGGGCGGGGGCCCAAACACTGAAGCTTTCTTT	TRBJ1-1	.	TRBV11-2	.